These T cell receptor beta chains were read from a single sample in a study of cytomegalovirus exposure and HLA in healthy donors. Sequenced by immunoSEQ multiplex PCR; TCRdb stores in-frame clones only, minus some. Found here are under 300,000 clones, about 80% of them singletons; the top ten hold almost 8%. The material sequenced was PBMCs. These receptors were obtained from a woman aged 60-70 years in good health and CMV-seropositive. Each CDR3 is given with its conserved first and last residue. D genes are given only for firm matches. Size is omitted from some rows. Given values are once, few, many or a class for expanded clones.

d_call,v_call,j_call,clone_size,cdr3_nt,cdr3_aa
NA,TRBV29-1,TRBJ2-7,NA,TGCAGCGTCTCCGGGTCTTACGAGCAGTACTTC,CSVSGSYEQYF
NA,TRBV5-1,TRBJ2-4,NA,TGCGCCAGCTGCCCCGGGGGATCCAAAAACATTCAGTACTTC,CASCPGGSKNIQYF
TRBD2,TRBV5-1,TRBJ2-6,NA,TGCGCCAGCAGCTACCGACTAGCGGGAGGTGGGGCCAACGTCCTGACTTTC,CASSYRLAGGGANVLTF
TRBD2,TRBV6-1,TRBJ2-2,once,TGTGCCAGCAGTGAGGGACTAGCGTTCACCGGGGAGCTGTTTTTT,CASSEGLAFTGELFF
TRBD2,TRBV2,TRBJ2-5,NA,TGTGCCAGCAAACGACTAGCGTCCCAAGAGACCCAGTACTTC,CASKRLASQETQYF
NA,TRBV6-6,TRBJ2-5,few,TGTGCCAGTTCCCGGGGGGCACTTGAGACCCAGTACTTC,CASSRGALETQYF
NA,TRBV7-9,TRBJ1-1,NA,TGTGCCAGCAATGGCCCGATCTTT,CASNGPIF
NA,TRBV5-1,TRBJ1-1,NA,TGCGCCAGCAGCTTGGTGTCCAGGGGCGGCGTGAACACTGAAGCTTCCTTT,CASSLVSRGGVNTEASF
TRBD1,TRBV28,TRBJ1-5,NA,TGTGCCAGCAGTTTAGGCTTTTATCCGGGACAGGGGAGCAATCAGCCCCAGCATTTT,CASSLGFYPGQGSNQPQHF
TRBD1,TRBV6-5,TRBJ1-4,NA,TGTGCCAGCAGTAACAACAGGGGGACTAATGAAAAACTGTTTTTT,CASSNNRGTNEKLFF
NA,TRBV7-7,TRBJ1-3,NA,TGTGCCAGCAGCTCGGGACTTTCCTCTGGAAACACCATATATTTT,CASSSGLSSGNTIYF
NA,TRBV29-1,TRBJ1-5,once,TGCAGCGTTGGCATCGGGGATCAGCCCCAGCATTTT,CSVGIGDQPQHF
TRBD2,TRBV14,TRBJ2-3,NA,TGTGCCAGCAGCCTTAGCGGGAGAGGGCTTGGGACAGATACGCAGTATTTT,CASSLSGRGLGTDTQYF
TRBD1,TRBV11-1,TRBJ1-1,NA,TGTGCCAGCAGCCTCGACAGGGAGGTAGCTTTCTTT,CASSLDREVAFF
NA,TRBV28,TRBJ1-2,NA,TGTGCCATCCAGGCCGACTATGGCTACACCTTC,CAIQADYGYTF
NA,TRBV5-1,TRBJ1-2,NA,TGCGCCAGCAGCTCTGAGGTGGGTCGCTATGGCTACACCTTC,CASSSEVGRYGYTF
NA,TRBV7-9,TRBJ1-1,NA,TGTGCCAGCAGCTCAGGAAGGACAGAGAACACTGAAGCTTTCTTT,CASSSGRTENTEAFF
TRBD2,TRBV9,TRBJ2-1,NA,TGTGCCAGCAGCGTCCGACTAGCGGGGTACAATGAGCAGTTCTTC,CASSVRLAGYNEQFF